Shown below are 23 T cell receptor beta chains from a single sample sequenced in a study of a mutant IDH1 vaccine in newly diagnosed glioma. The time point here: week 35, safety follow-up. Every vaccination contained 300 ug of the mutant IDH1 20-mer peptide and was paired with topical imiquimod. The protocol was immunoSEQ multiplex PCR, while the TCRdb copy is restricted to in-frame clones and leaves out a portion. Of 60,000 to 65,000 clones in the sample, about 85% were seen once. Their cognate antigens are unknown. The sample here was PBMCs, taken from a glioma patient whose treatment included an IDH1 peptide vaccine. Receptor source: a man under 40 with glioma.

The chain couples TRBV5-4 to TRBJ1-3; D perhaps matches TRBD1 (5 bases). CDR1 SGHNT and CDR2 YYREEE come from the germline V gene (reference sequence). The CDR3 extends over 14 amino acids. V was cut by 3 bases and J by 7 bases, with 14 bases left in between. CDR3 nucleotide sequence: TGTGCCAGCAGCTCCCAGAGGGGTTCGAACACCATATATTTT. Protein: CASSSQRGSNTIYF.

The rearrangement uses TRBV7-2 and TRBJ1-6; 7 bases match TRBD1. Germline CDR1 and CDR2: SGHTA and FQGNSA. Trimming removed 5 bases from V and 7 bases from J; junction bases left unmatched: 11. The CDR3 has 16 amino acids. The CDR3 sequence is CASSRAARGTNSPLHF. The DNA of the CDR3 is TGTGCCAGCAGCCGAGCAGCCAGGGGGACCAATTCACCCCTCCACTTT.

Here the CDR3 reads CASSPRDFSYEQYF. Written as DNA, the CDR3 is TGTGCCAGCAGCCCCCGGGACTTCTCCTACGAGCAGTACTTC. This chain links TRBV7-6 with TRBJ2-7; D might be TRBD2 (6 bases). The V end lost 5 bases, the J end lost 0 bases, and 11 bases lay between the germline ends. This CDR3 comprises 14 residues. Per the germline V gene, CDR1 is SGHVS and CDR2 is FNYEAQ.

The chain carries TRBV19 and TRBJ1-2, with unresolved D. CDR3 length equals 13 residues. V dropped 4 bases and J dropped 2 bases, with 8 bases sitting between them. Germline lookup yields CDR1 LNHDA and CDR2 SQIVND (reference sequence). The CDR3 loop reads CASSKNRNYGYTF. The DNA of the CDR3 is TGTGCCAGTAGTAAGAACAGAAACTATGGCTACACCTTC. The whole variable domain, remainder taken from reference TRBV19 and TRBJ1-2, is DGGITQSPKYLFRKEGQNVTLSCEQNLNHDAMYWYRQDPGQGLRLIYYSQIVNDFQKGDIAEGYSVSREKKESFPLTVTSAQKNPTAFYLCASSKNRNYGYTFGSGTRLTVV.

The chain links TRBV5-1 to TRBJ2-2; 8 bases line up with TRBD1. Per germline, CDR1 SGHRS and CDR2 YFSETQ. V shed 7 bases and J 6 bases; nucleotides not matched to a gene: 2. The CDR3 spans 12 residues. The CDR3 bases are TGCGCCAGCGGACAGGGCGCCGGGGAGCTGTTTTTT. Its protein product is CASGQGAGELFF.

The gene calls are TRBV2 and TRBJ2-2, with D possibly being TRBD2 (6 bases). CDR3 length equals 19 residues. The germline gives CDR1 SNHLY, CDR2 FYNNEI. V lost 3 bases, J lost 5 bases, and 25 bases lay in between. In DNA, the CDR3 is TGTGCCAGCAGTGACCCCGACGACGGAGGGCTAGCGCGGACCGGGGAGCTGTTTTTT. Its translation: CASSDPDDGGLARTGELFF.

On this clone: The identical CDR3 is also encoded by other nucleotide sequences in the sample. The chain joins TRBV2 to TRBJ1-1, with 8 bases matching TRBD1. After removal of 5 bases from V and 2 bases from J, the junction contained 4 bases not matched to a gene. This CDR3 contains 14 residues. Looked up from germline, CDR1 is SNHLY and CDR2 is FYNNEI. The CDR3 DNA reads as TGTGCCAGCAGTCGACAGGGGTCAAACACTGAAGCTTTCTTT. It codes for CASSRQGSNTEAFF.

The chain carries TRBV2 and TRBJ1-6; TRBD1 aligns across 8 bases. Germline trimming cut 6 bases from V and 4 bases from J; bases unmatched to any gene: 2. The CDR3 sequence is 14 residues long. Germline CDR1 is SNHLY and CDR2 is FYNNEI. The CDR3 spells CASRTGAYNSPLHF. The CDR3 DNA reads as TGTGCCAGCAGGACAGGGGCTTATAATTCACCCCTCCACTTT.

This chain uses TRBV4-1 with TRBJ1-2, with D possibly being TRBD1 (6 bases). The CDR3 length is 14 residues. The V end lost 5 bases, the J end lost 8 bases, and 18 bases lay between the germline ends. CDR1 MGHRA and CDR2 YSYEKL come from the germline V gene. CDR3 sequence: CASSAGGGVSGYTF. The DNA of the CDR3 is TGCGCCAGCAGCGCGGGAGGGGGGGTATCGGGCTACACCTTC.

The chain employs TRBV6-5 and TRBJ1-6; unclear D gene. Germline V gives CDR1 MNHEY, CDR2 SVGAGI. V gave up 6 bases and J gave up 5 bases, with 8 bases separating them. The CDR3 totals 13 residues. CDR3 amino acids: CASSSDHNSPLHF. The CDR3 nucleotides read TGTGCCAGCAGCTCCGACCATAATTCACCCCTCCACTTT.

This clone was counted only a few times. This chain uses TRBV11-2 with TRBJ1-2; no definite D call. The CDR3 has 17 residues. The germline V gene encodes CDR1 SGHAT and CDR2 FQNNGV. Between the trimmed V and J ends, which lost 5 bases and 6 bases, there was a span of 25 bases. CDR3 nucleotide sequence: TGTGCCAGCAGCCCTCAGGTAGGGCCTCTATACCGGGATGGCTACACCTTC. Amino acid sequence: CASSPQVGPLYRDGYTF.

This chain connects TRBV19 to TRBJ1-2; D is unresolved. V was shortened by 2 bases and J by 5 bases, with 12 bases between the two germline ends. The CDR3 loop spans 14 amino acids. The V gene's germline CDR1 is LNHDA and CDR2 SQIVND (reference sequence). The DNA of the CDR3 is TGTGCCAGTAGTATAACTAACGCTGGTTATGGCTACACCTTC. It encodes CASSITNAGYGYTF.

This clone was recorded once. The chain is built from TRBV18 and TRBJ2-3; 7 bases align to TRBD2. CDR3 length: 14 residues. With 3 bases clipped from V and 5 bases from J, the junction kept 5 bases outside the gene matches. Germline CDR1 is KGHSH and CDR2 is LQKENI. The DNA for the CDR3 is TGTGCCAGCTCACCGCGGGGGAAACAAGATACGCAGTATTTT. Amino acids: CASSPRGKQDTQYF.

With regard to this clone: One end of the junction is discordant with germline, which a read error may explain. The chain is built from TRBV11-2 and TRBJ2-5; TRBD1 or TRBD2 may be the D gene (5 bases each). Germline V lookup: CDR1 SGHAT, CDR2 FQNNGV. This CDR3 region has 14 residues. The CDR3 DNA reads TGTGCCAGCAGCTGGGGACGGGCTCAAGAAACCCAGTACTTC. This encodes CASSWGRAQETQYF.

The chain uses TRBV7-8 and TRBJ1-5; D gene ambiguous. CDR1 and CDR2 (germline): SGHVS, FQNEAQ. The CDR3 runs to 15 residues. Trimming stripped 5 bases from V and 1 base from J, with 12 bases between. Written as DNA, the CDR3 is TGTGCCAGCAGCCCGGCCTACAAAAGCAATCAGCCCCAGCATTTT. This sequence encodes CASSPAYKSNQPQHF.

The V and J genes are TRBV29-1 and TRBJ1-2; 10 nucleotides align to TRBD1. The CDR3 extends over 15 amino acids. V was pared by 0 bases and J by 2 bases, with 3 bases of the junction left unmatched. The germline V gene encodes CDR1 SQVTM and CDR2 ANQGSEA. As DNA, the CDR3 is TGCAGCGTTGAAGAGGGACAGGGGCCGAACTATGGCTACACCTTC. Translated: CSVEEGQGPNYGYTF.

The sample holds one count of this clone. The chain carries TRBV20-1 and TRBJ1-1, with unresolved D. The germline V gene has CDR1 DFQATT and CDR2 SNEGSKA (reference sequence). Trimming cost V 1 base and J 6 bases, with 6 bases left between them. The CDR3 has 11 residues. The CDR3 sequence is CSARALAEAFF. CDR3 DNA: TGCAGTGCTAGAGCGTTAGCTGAAGCTTTCTTT.

V and J are TRBV7-6 and TRBJ1-3; D uncertain. Trimming removed 4 bases from V and 2 bases from J, with 15 bases in between. Germline V gives CDR1 SGHVS, CDR2 FNYEAQ. This CDR3 contains 16 residues. In nucleotides, the CDR3 is TGTGCCAGCAGCTGGCAACCTGGGAAGCCTGGAAACACCATATATTTT. Its protein product is CASSWQPGKPGNTIYF.

The rearrangement uses TRBV5-1 and TRBJ2-2; maybe TRBD2 (5 bases). Germline CDR1 and CDR2: SGHRS and YFSETQ. Between the trimmed V and J ends, which lost 1 base and 6 bases, there was a span of 13 bases. The CDR3 covers 15 residues. The DNA of the CDR3 is TGCGCCAGCAGCTTGTGGGCGGGTTTCTCCGGGGAGCTGTTTTTT. Amino acids: CASSLWAGFSGELFF.

CDR3 region: CASSWRTGGGIQYF. Here the CDR3 DNA reads TGTGCCAGCAGTTGGAGGACAGGGGGCGGCATTCAGTACTTC. The gene calls are TRBV6-5 and TRBJ2-4, with 11 positions matching TRBD1. The CDR3 contains 14 residues. Germline-derived CDR1 and CDR2 are MNHEY and SVGAGI. V gave up 4 bases and J gave up 9 bases; unmatched junction bases: 5.

The chain carries TRBV11-3 and TRBJ2-2; 10 nucleotides match TRBD1. V gave up 1 base and J gave up 3 bases; unmatched junction bases: 8. Germline CDR1 and CDR2: SGHNT and YENEEA. CDR3 length equals 18 residues. CDR3 nucleotides: TGTGCCAGCAGCTTAGCCCCAGGGACAGGGGCCCACACCGGGGAGCTGTTTTTT. Protein sequence: CASSLAPGTGAHTGELFF.

The chain's CDR3 is CASSESAGGQPQHF. CDR3 sequence (DNA): TGTGCCAGCAGTGAATCGGCCGGGGGTCAGCCCCAGCATTTT. The chain uses TRBV2 and TRBJ1-5; perhaps TRBD1 as D (5 bases). In germline, CDR1 is SNHLY, CDR2 FYNNEI. The CDR3 sequence is 14 residues long. The V end lost 2 bases, the J end lost 6 bases, and 11 bases lay between the germline ends. The full variable domain, rest sourced from reference TRBV2 and TRBJ1-5, is EPEVTQTPSHQVTQMGQEVILRCVPISNHLYFYWYRQILGQKVEFLVSFYNNEISEKSEIFDDQFSVERPDGSNFTLKIRSTKLEDSAMYFCASSESAGGQPQHFGDGTRLSIL.

The chain combines TRBV5-1 with TRBJ1-6; no reliable D call. This CDR3 spans 15 amino acids. The V gene lost 3 bases and the J gene lost 4 bases, with 11 bases spanning the gap. The germline gives CDR1 SGHRS, CDR2 YFSETQ. The CDR3 protein is CASSSPEDYNSPLHF. The CDR3 nucleotides read TGCGCCAGCAGCTCCCCGGAGGATTATAATTCACCCCTCCACTTT.